This T cell receptor (beta chain) stems from a study of graft-versus-host responses after intestinal transplantation. On the study more broadly: Multivisceral, liver-intestinal, or isolated intestinal grafts were transplanted into recipients.

There are 15 residues in the CDR3. Here immunoSEQ multiplex PCR was the method, and the copy in TCRdb shows in-frame clones only, minus some. The sample has tens of thousands of clones; 90% to 95% are singletons. About this clone itself: What it binds is not known.

Study-wide findings and caveats: High graft-versus-host to host-versus-graft clonal ratios were seen in allografts of patients with graft-donor T cell macrochimerism. The study associated peak circulating GvH clone levels with early post-transplant HvG declines.

The sample here was unstimulated CD4+ T cells sorted from spleen or lymph node cells, taken before transplant. V is TRBV21-1 and J is TRBJ2-3; the DNA was not compared with TRBD2, the D call given in the table. TRBV21-1 counts as a pseudogene. The origin of this receptor is a human donor who was the organ donor for an intestinal transplant. The CDR3 nucleotides are TGTGCCAGCAGCAAAGAGGCGGGGGACGGAGATACGCAGTATTTT. Translating it yields CASSKEAGDGDTQYF.